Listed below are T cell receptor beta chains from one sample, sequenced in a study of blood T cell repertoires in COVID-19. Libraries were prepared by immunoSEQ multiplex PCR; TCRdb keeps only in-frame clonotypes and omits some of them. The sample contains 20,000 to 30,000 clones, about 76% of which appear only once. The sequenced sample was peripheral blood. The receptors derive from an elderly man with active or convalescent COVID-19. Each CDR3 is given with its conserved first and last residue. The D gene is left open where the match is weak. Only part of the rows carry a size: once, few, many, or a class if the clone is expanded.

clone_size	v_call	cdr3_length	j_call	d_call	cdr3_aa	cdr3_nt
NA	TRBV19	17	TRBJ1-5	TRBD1	CASSNRDSIYSNQPQHF	TGTGCCAGTAGCAACCGGGACAGTATTTATAGCAATCAGCCCCAGCATTTT
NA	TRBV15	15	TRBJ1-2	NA	CATSRAAGDIYGYTF	TGTGCCACCAGCAGAGCGGCAGGGGATATATATGGCTACACCTTC
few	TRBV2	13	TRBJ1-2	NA	CAGSLQTNYGYTF	TGTGCCGGGAGTTTGCAGACTAACTATGGCTACACCTTC
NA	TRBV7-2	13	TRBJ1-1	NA	CASSRQENTEAFF	TGTGCCAGCAGCCGTCAGGAGAACACTGAAGCTTTCTTT
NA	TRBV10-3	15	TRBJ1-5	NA	CAISESAGMGQPQHF	TGTGCCATCAGTGAGTCGGCAGGAATGGGCCAGCCCCAGCATTTT
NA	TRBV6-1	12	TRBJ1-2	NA	CASSDRVYGYTF	TGTGCCAGCAGTGACAGGGTATATGGCTACACCTTC
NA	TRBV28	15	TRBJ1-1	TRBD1	CASRVRGRVNTEAFF	TGTGCCAGCAGAGTAAGGGGGCGAGTGAACACTGAAGCTTTCTTT
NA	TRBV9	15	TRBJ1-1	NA	CASSVVAGPNTEAFF	TGTGCCAGCAGCGTAGTGGCTGGGCCGAACACTGAAGCTTTCTTT
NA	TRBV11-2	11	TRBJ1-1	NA	CASSITTSAFF	TGTGCCAGCAGCATCACAACTAGCGCTTTCTTT
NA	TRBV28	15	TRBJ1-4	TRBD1	CASSANRGRGEKLFF	TGTGCCAGCAGTGCAAACAGGGGGAGAGGTGAAAAACTGTTTTTT
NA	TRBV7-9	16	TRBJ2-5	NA	CASSPRQPWVQETQYF	TGTGCCAGCAGCCCCAGACAGCCTTGGGTCCAAGAGACCCAGTACTTC
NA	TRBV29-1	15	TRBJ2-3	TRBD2	CSVEREGLGTDTQYF	TGCAGCGTGGAGCGGGAGGGCCTGGGCACAGATACGCAGTATTTT
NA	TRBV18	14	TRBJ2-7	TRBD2	CASSRTSGGYEQYF	TGTGCCAGCTCACGCACTAGCGGGGGGTACGAGCAGTACTTC
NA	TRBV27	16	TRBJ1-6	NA	CASSLRQTVNNSPLHF	TGTGCCAGCAGCCTGCGACAGACAGTCAATAATTCACCCCTCCACTTT
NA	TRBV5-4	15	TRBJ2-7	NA	CASSLGATSSYEQYF	TGTGCCAGCAGCTTGGGAGCGACCTCCTCCTACGAGCAGTACTTC
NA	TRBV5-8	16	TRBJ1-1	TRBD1	CASSRNRGQLNTEAFF	TGTGCCAGCAGCCGCAACCGGGGACAGCTGAACACTGAAGCTTTCTTT
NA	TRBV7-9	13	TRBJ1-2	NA	CASTPGGKTDRTF	TGTGCCAGCACCCCGGGGGGGAAAACAGATCGCACCTTC
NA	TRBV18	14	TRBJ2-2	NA	CASSQGVVTGELFF	TGTGCCAGCTCACAAGGGGTGGTCACCGGGGAGCTGTTTTTT
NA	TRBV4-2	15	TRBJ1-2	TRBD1	CASSHTTQYRGSYTF	TGTGCCAGCAGCCACACAACTCAATACAGGGGTAGCTACACCTTC
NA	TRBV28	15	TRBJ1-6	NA	CASSLRGGHNSPLHF	TGTGCCAGCAGTTTAAGGGGTGGCCATAATTCACCCCTCCACTTT
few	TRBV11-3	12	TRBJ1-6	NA	CASSRGPGPLHF	TGTGCCAGCAGCCGCGGGCCGGGACCCCTCCACTTT
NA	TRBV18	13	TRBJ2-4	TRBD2	CASSRTSSNIQYF	TGTGCCAGCTCACGGACTAGTAGCAACATTCAGTACTTC
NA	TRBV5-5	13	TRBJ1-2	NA	CASSLKDSYGYTF	TGTGCCAGCAGCTTAAAAGACAGCTATGGCTACACCTTC
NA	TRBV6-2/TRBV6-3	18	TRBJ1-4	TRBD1	CASSYVGQGRRANEKLFF	TGTGCCAGCAGTTACGTTGGACAGGGTAGGAGGGCTAATGAAAAACTGTTTTTT
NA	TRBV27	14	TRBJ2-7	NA	CASSSDRPSYEQYF	TGTGCCAGCAGCTCCGACAGGCCCTCCTACGAGCAGTACTTC
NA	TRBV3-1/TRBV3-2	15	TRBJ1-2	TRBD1	CASSQDETGAGGYTF	TGTGCCAGCAGCCAAGACGAAACAGGGGCAGGAGGCTACACCTTC
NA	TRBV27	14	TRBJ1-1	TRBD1	CASRLTGVNTEAFF	TGTGCCAGCAGACTTACAGGGGTCAACACTGAAGCTTTCTTT
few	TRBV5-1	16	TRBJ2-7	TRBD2	CASSPPGLAGAYEQYF	TGCGCCAGCAGCCCGCCGGGACTAGCGGGTGCCTACGAGCAGTACTTC